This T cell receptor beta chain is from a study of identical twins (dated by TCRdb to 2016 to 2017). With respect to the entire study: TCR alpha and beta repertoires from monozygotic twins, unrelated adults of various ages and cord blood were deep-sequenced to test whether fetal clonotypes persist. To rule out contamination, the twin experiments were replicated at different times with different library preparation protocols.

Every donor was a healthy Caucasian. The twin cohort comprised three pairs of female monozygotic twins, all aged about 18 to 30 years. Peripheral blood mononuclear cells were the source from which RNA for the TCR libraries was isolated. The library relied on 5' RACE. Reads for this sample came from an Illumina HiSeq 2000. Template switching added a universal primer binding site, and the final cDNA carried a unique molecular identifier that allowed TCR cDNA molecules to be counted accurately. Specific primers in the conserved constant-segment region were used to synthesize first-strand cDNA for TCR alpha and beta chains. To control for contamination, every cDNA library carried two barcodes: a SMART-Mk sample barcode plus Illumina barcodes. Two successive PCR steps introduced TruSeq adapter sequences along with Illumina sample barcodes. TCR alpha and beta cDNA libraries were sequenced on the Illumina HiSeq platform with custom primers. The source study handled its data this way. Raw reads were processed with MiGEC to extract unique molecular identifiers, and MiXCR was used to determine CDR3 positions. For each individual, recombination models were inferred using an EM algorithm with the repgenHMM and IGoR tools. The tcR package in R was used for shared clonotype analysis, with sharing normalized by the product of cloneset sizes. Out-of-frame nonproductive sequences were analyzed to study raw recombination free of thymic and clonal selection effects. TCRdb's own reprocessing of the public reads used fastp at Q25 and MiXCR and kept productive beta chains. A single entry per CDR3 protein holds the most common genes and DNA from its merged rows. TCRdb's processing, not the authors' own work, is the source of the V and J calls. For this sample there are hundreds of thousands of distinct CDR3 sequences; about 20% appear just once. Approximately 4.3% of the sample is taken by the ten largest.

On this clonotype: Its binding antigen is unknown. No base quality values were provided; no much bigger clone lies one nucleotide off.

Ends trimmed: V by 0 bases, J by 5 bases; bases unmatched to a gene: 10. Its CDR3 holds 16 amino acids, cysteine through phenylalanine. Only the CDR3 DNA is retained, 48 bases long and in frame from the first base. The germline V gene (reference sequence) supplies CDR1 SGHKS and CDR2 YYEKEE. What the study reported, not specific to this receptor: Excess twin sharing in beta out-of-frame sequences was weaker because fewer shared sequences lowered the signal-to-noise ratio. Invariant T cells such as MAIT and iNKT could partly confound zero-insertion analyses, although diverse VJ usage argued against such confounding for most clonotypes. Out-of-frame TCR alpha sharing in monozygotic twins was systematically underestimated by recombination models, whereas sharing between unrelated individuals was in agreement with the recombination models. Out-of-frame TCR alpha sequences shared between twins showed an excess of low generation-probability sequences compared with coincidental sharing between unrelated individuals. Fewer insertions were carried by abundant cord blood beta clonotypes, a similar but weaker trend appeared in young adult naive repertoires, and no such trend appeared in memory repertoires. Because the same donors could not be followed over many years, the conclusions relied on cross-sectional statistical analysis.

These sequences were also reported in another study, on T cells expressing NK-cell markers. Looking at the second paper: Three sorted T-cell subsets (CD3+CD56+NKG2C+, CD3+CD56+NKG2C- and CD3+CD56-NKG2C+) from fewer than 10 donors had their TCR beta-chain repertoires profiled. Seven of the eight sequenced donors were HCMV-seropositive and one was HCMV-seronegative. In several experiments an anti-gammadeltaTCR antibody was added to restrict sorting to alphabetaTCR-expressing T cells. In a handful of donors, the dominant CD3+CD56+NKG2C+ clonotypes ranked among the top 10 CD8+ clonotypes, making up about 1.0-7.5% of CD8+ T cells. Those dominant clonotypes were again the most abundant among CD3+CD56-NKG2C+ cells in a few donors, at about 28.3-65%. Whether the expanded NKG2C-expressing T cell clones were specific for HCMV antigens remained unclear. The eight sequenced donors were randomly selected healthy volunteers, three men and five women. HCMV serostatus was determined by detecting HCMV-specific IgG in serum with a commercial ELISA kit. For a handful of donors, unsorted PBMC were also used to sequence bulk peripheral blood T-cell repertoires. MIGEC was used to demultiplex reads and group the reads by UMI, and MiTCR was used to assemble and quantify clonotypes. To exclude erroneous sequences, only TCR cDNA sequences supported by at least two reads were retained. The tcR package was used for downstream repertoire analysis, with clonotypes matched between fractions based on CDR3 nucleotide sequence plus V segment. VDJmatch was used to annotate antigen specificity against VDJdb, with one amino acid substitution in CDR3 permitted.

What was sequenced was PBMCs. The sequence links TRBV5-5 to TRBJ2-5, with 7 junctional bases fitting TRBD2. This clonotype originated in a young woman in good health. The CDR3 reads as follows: CASSLAGGRELETQYF. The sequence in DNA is TGTGCCAGCAGCTTGGCCGGAGGGAGGGAGTTGGAGACCCAGTACTTC.